What follows are 27 T cell receptor beta chains derived from one specimen sequenced in a study of human T cells and chemical hapten exposure. MiXCR was run by TCRdb on the RACE reads, yielding one entry per CDR3 protein. Here the sample spans approximately 400,000 distinct CDR3 sequences, 5% to 6.5% being singletons. Documented time point: pre-sensitization, week 0. Documented treatment: therapeutic diphenylcyclopropenone sensitization with weekly scalp DPC. Here the sequenced sample was whole blood, taken in connection with sensitization to the hapten diphenylcyclopropenone (DPC). Receptor source: a woman in her forties or fifties with alopecia areata. Some clones in this sample may be carry-over from other donors' samples.

This clonotype has only one observation. The chain has TRBV19 and TRBJ2-4; D might be TRBD2 (6 bases). The CDR3 is made up of 13 amino acids. Germline-derived CDR1 and CDR2 are LNHDA and SQIVND (reference sequence). Trimming stripped 3 bases from V and 6 bases from J, with 9 bases between. CDR3 sequence (DNA): TGTGCCAGTAGTATGGGGGGAACAAACATTCAGTACTTC. It codes for CASSMGGTNIQYF.

The V and J genes are TRBV2 and TRBJ2-7, with D perhaps matching TRBD1 (5 bases). Trimming stripped 6 bases from V and 0 bases from J, with 18 bases between. Germline V gene sequence: CDR1 SNHLY, CDR2 FYNNEI. The CDR3 contains 16 residues. The CDR3 DNA follows: TGTGCCAGCAGAGACACAGGTAGACTGTTCTCCTACGAGCAGTACTTC. Amino acids: CASRDTGRLFSYEQYF.

This clonotype was seen only a few times. This chain joins TRBV5-5 and TRBJ2-1; D possibly corresponds to TRBD1 (5 bases). There are 16 residues in the CDR3. V lost 3 bases, J lost 2 bases, and 15 bases lay in between. Germline V gives CDR1 SGHKS, CDR2 YYEKEE (reference sequence). The CDR3 region has the DNA TGTGCCAGCAGCTCTTCCCCGACGGACACCTACAATGAGCAGTTCTTC. It encodes CASSSSPTDTYNEQFF.

This clonotype was counted many times. This chain joins TRBV13 and TRBJ1-3, with D unresolved. The CDR3 is 14 residues long. V was shortened by 0 bases and J by 0 bases, with 3 bases between the two germline ends. Germline CDR1 is PRHDT and CDR2 is FYEKMQ (reference sequence). Here the CDR3 reads CASSLGASGNTIYF. In DNA form, the CDR3 reads TGTGCCAGCAGCTTAGGGGCCTCTGGAAACACCATATATTTT.

This clonotype was seen a few times. The chain links TRBV3-1 to TRBJ2-3; 9 bases fit TRBD2. V gave up 3 bases and J gave up 3 bases; unmatched junction bases: 4. The CDR3 loop spans 15 amino acids. Looked up from germline, CDR1 is LGHDT and CDR2 is YNNKEL (reference sequence). The CDR3 region has the DNA TGTGCCAGCAGCCACCTAGCGGGGAATACAGATACGCAGTATTTT. This sequence encodes CASSHLAGNTDTQYF.

Here the CDR3 reads CASSSGTGLHEQFF. The CDR3 DNA follows: TGTGCCAGCAGCTCTGGGACGGGGCTCCATGAGCAGTTCTTC. This chain connects TRBV5-6 to TRBJ2-1, with D perhaps being TRBD1 or TRBD2 (5 bases each). The CDR3 is made up of 14 amino acids. In germline, CDR1 is SGHDT, CDR2 YYEEEE. V dropped 3 bases and J dropped 8 bases, with 15 bases sitting between them.

This clonotype was observed many times. J is TRBJ1-1 and V is TRBV2; no definite D call. This CDR3 region has 13 residues. The V gene lost 7 bases and the J gene lost 0 bases, with 9 bases spanning the gap. The germline CDR1 and CDR2 sequences are SNHLY and FYNNEI. CDR3 sequence reads: CASIGLLNTEAFF. The CDR3 DNA follows: TGTGCCAGCATCGGACTTTTGAACACTGAAGCTTTCTTT.

This chain joins TRBV19 and TRBJ2-5; perhaps TRBD2 as D (5 bases). Trimming removed 3 bases from V and 5 bases from J, with 10 bases in between. The CDR3 loop spans 13 amino acids. Germline CDR1 reads LNHDA; CDR2 reads SQIVND (reference sequence). The CDR3 spells CASSIPPGETQYF. CDR3 nucleotide sequence: TGTGCCAGTAGTATTCCCCCGGGGGAGACCCAGTACTTC.

This clonotype was recorded at least ten times. V usage is TRBV12-3 or TRBV12-4 and J usage is TRBJ1-1; no clear D. The CDR3 spans 13 residues. The ends were cut back, 2 bases at V and 1 base at J, with 5 bases in the middle. CDR3 coding DNA: TGTGCCAGCAGTTTACTGAAGAACACTGAAGCTTTCTTT. It encodes CASSLLKNTEAFF.

This clonotype was detected a few times. V and J are TRBV11-1 and TRBJ2-1, with 10 bases matching TRBD2. This CDR3 region has 16 residues. The germline V gene encodes CDR1 SGHAT and CDR2 FQDESV (reference sequence). Trimming cost V 1 base and J 6 bases; bases outside gene matches: 6. As DNA, the CDR3 is TGTGCCAGCAGCTTAGGCCCGGGACTAGCGAGCAATGAGCAGTTCTTC. Its protein is CASSLGPGLASNEQFF.

There are many counts of this clonotype. The chain's CDR3 is CASSDPPGRDIQYF. CDR3 sequence (DNA): TGTGCCAGCAGTGATCCCCCGGGGAGGGACATTCAGTACTTC. This chain uses TRBV6-1 with TRBJ2-4, with 7 bases that match TRBD2. The CDR3 covers 14 residues. V shed 3 bases and J 8 bases; nucleotides not matched to a gene: 7. The germline V gene has CDR1 MNHNS and CDR2 SASEGT.

There are many counts of this clonotype. At one end, the junction sequence differs from germline, possibly due to a read error. V usage is TRBV5-1 and J usage is TRBJ2-3, with D perhaps matching TRBD1 (5 bases). The CDR3 runs 13 residues. Germline V CDR1 and CDR2: SGHRS, YFSETQ. The DNA of the CDR3 is TGTGCCAGCAGTTCCAGGGGCACAGATACGCAGTATTTT. It yields the protein CASSSRGTDTQYF. Based on the CDR3 plus reference TRBV5-1 and TRBJ2-3, the full variable domain is KAGVTQTPRYLIKTRGQQVTLSCSPISGHRSVSWYQQTPGQGLQFLFEYFSETQRNKGNFPGRFSGRQFSNSRSEMNVSTLELGDSALYLCASSSRGTDTQYFGPGTRLTVL.

This clonotype has at least ten counts. J is TRBJ1-1 and V is TRBV29-1; D is undetermined. Trimming took off 6 bases at V and 0 bases at J, with 8 bases between the two ends. CDR3 size: 12 residues. CDR1 and CDR2 from the germline V gene are SQVTM and ANQGSEA. Here the CDR3 DNA reads TGCAGCGTGGCCAGCGTGAACACTGAAGCTTTCTTT. Its protein is CSVASVNTEAFF. Together with reference TRBV29-1 and TRBJ1-1, the CDR3 gives the full variable domain: SAVISQKPSRDICQRGTSLTIQCQVDSQVTMMFWYRQQPGQSLTLIATANQGSEATYESGFVIDKFPISRPNLTFSTLTVSNMSPEDSSIYLCSVASVNTEAFFGQGTRLTVV.

This clonotype occurred a few times. This rearrangement joins TRBV29-1 to TRBJ2-7, with D possibly being TRBD1 (6 bases). CDR1 and CDR2 (germline): SQVTM, ANQGSEA. The CDR3 length is 11 residues. With 7 bases removed from V and 5 bases from J, the gap between germline ends came to 12 bases. Here the CDR3 DNA reads TGCAGCGGGCAGGGGTACAACGAGCAGTACTTC. Its translation is CSGQGYNEQYF.

This clonotype was seen many times. The chain links TRBV12-3 or TRBV12-4 to TRBJ1-5; 8 bases are shared with TRBD1. V dropped 5 bases and J dropped 5; count of bases not matched to a gene: 8. CDR3 length equals 15 residues. CDR3 in DNA: TGTGCCAGCAGTGTCTCCCAGGGGGCGCATCAGCCCCAGCATTTT. This gives the protein CASSVSQGAHQPQHF.

The genes are TRBV11-2 and TRBJ1-4; D not certain. The V end was cut by 2 bases, the J end by 3 bases, with 7 bases between. CDR1 and CDR2 (germline): SGHAT, FQNNGV. The CDR3 runs to 14 residues. The CDR3 nucleotides are TGTGCCAGCAGCTTAAACAGTGCTAATGAAAAACTGTTTTTT. Protein: CASSLNSANEKLFF.

This clonotype was found many times. The chain recombines TRBV4-3 with TRBJ1-4; 9 bases agree with TRBD1. The CDR3 runs 16 residues. Trimming removed 2 bases from V and 2 bases from J; junction bases left unmatched: 3. CDR1 is LGHNA, CDR2 YSLEER, per germline. CDR3 protein: CASSQFTGGTNEKLFF. The DNA for the CDR3 is TGCGCCAGCAGCCAATTTACAGGGGGCACTAATGAAAAACTGTTTTTT.

V usage is TRBV7-2 and J usage is TRBJ2-1; TRBD2 matches 9 bases. The ends lost 5 bases at V and 0 bases at J; junction bases unmatched: 11. Per germline, CDR1 SGHTA and CDR2 FQGNSA. The CDR3 runs to 18 residues. The CDR3 DNA reads TGTGCCAGCAGCCCCCCAACTAGCGGGCTTAGCTCCTACAATGAGCAGTTCTTC. Translation gives CASSPPTSGLSSYNEQFF.

V and J are TRBV12-3 or TRBV12-4 and TRBJ1-4, with TRBD1 as a possible D gene (5 bases). V dropped 5 bases and J dropped 8 bases, with 15 bases sitting between them. The CDR3 is made up of 14 amino acids. CDR3 nucleotide sequence: TGTGCCAGCAGTCCGGGACTGGGGGGAGAAAAACTGTTTTTT. Encoded protein: CASSPGLGGEKLFF.

In this sample, this clonotype turned up a few times. V usage is TRBV5-1 and J usage is TRBJ1-1, with D uncertain. Trimming took 4 bases from V and 4 from J, leaving 11 bases between them. Germline lookup yields CDR1 SGHRS and CDR2 YFSETQ. This CDR3 region has 13 residues. The CDR3 loop reads CASSLHPTTEAFF. DNA for the CDR3: TGCGCCAGCAGCCTTCACCCCACCACTGAAGCTTTCTTT.

The table lists this clonotype with many counts. This chain joins TRBV5-1 and TRBJ2-5; 11 bases map to TRBD2. Germline V gene sequence: CDR1 SGHRS, CDR2 YFSETQ. The CDR3 is 15 residues long. The ends lost 4 bases at V and 2 bases at J; junction bases unmatched: 4. The CDR3 reads CASSIGTSGQETQYF. CDR3 DNA sequence: TGCGCCAGCAGCATTGGGACTAGCGGTCAAGAGACCCAGTACTTC.

This clonotype was detected many times. The chain links TRBV10-3 to TRBJ2-7; no clear D gene. Germline V CDR1 and CDR2: ENHRY, SYGVKD. This CDR3 spans 12 amino acids. Trimming removed 8 bases from V and 0 bases from J, with 8 bases in between. The CDR3 DNA follows: TGTGCCATCGGACCAATCTCCTACGAGCAGTACTTC. Its translation: CAIGPISYEQYF.

V is TRBV4-1 and J is TRBJ2-1; D uncertain. The CDR3 is 15 residues long. Germline CDR1 and CDR2: MGHRA and YSYEKL. V was clipped by 0 bases and J by 8 bases, with 14 bases between them. DNA for the CDR3: TGCGCCAGCAGCCAAGATGGAAAGGGTAGGGATGAGCAGTTCTTC. As protein: CASSQDGKGRDEQFF.

A few counts support this clonotype. The chain combines TRBV7-9 with TRBJ1-1, with a weak D call TRBD1 (5 bases). The length of the CDR3 is 12 residues. CDR1 is SEHNR, CDR2 FQNEAQ, per germline (reference sequence). V gave up 3 bases and J gave up 7 bases, with 9 bases separating them. The CDR3 DNA is TGTGCCAGCAGCTTGGACACCCGTGAAGCTTTCTTT. Translating gives CASSLDTREAFF. The full variable domain, its missing parts supplied by reference TRBV7-9 and TRBJ1-1, is DTGVSQNPRHKITKRGQNVTFRCDPISEHNRLYWYRQTLGQGPEFLTYFQNEAQLEKSRLLSDRFSAERPKGSFSTLEIQRTEQGDSAMYLCASSLDTREAFFGQGTRLTVV.

As for this clonotype: A clone one base away is much larger, so this may be a read error. The chain carries TRBV20-1 and TRBJ2-4; 8 bases map to TRBD2. The length of the CDR3 is 16 residues. CDR1 is DFQATT, CDR2 SNEGSKA, per germline (reference sequence). CDR3 bases: TGCAGCCCCGCCCCCCTACTAGCGGAAACCAAAAACATTCAGTACTTC. It specifies CSPAPLLAETKNIQYF.

The chain combines TRBV27 with TRBJ1-5, with TRBD1 as a possible D gene (5 bases). Germline CDR1 MNHEY, CDR2 SMNVEV (reference sequence). CDR3 length: 14 amino acids. V was pared by 2 bases and J by 5 bases, with 10 bases between. This chain's CDR3 is CASSLRGRDQPQHF. CDR3 DNA sequence: TGTGCCAGCAGTTTAAGGGGTCGGGATCAGCCCCAGCATTTT.

This chain uses TRBV29-1 with TRBJ2-3; 9 nucleotides agree with TRBD2. The germline gives CDR1 SQVTM, CDR2 ANQGSEA. Losses at the gene ends were 4 bases for V and 4 bases for J; bases not matched to a gene: 3. The CDR3 totals 13 residues. This chain's CDR3 is CSVGTSAPDTQYF. Written as DNA, the CDR3 is TGCAGCGTTGGGACTAGCGCCCCAGATACGCAGTATTTT.